The next 32 T cell receptor beta chains were all read from a single sample in a study of low-dose radiotherapy and immunotherapy resistance in tumors (dated by TCRdb to between 2021 and 2022). To make first-strand cDNA, Superscript III was used along with a set of TRAV- and TRBV-specific primers so that both the TCRalpha and TCRbeta chains were covered. TCRs were amplified with Phusion for about 21 PCR cycles, with a constant-region primer paired with the adapter attached to the V primers. TCRdb trimmed public reads at Q25 via fastp, called clones via MiXCR and kept in-frame beta chains. Under each unique CDR3 protein, matching rows form one entry showing the most common genes and DNA. The sample table holds roughly 18,000 distinct CDR3 sequences, of which around 72% were seen once. The ten largest account for roughly an eighth of the sample. Receptors originate from a human donor with advanced metastatic prostate, ovarian, gallbladder or colorectal cancer (not recorded which). This table probably holds off-target reads from a library built for another chain.

The chain has TRBV6-2 or TRBV6-3 and TRBJ2-1, with TRBD2 identical over 9 bases. Unmatched junction bases numbered 27, after V lost 6 bases and J lost 12 bases. The germline CDR1 and CDR2 sequences are MNHEY and SVGEGT. CDR3 length: 19 amino acids. CDR3 DNA: TGTGCCAGCAGCCCAATGCCAGCGGGAGGCTCGTTGAGGGTACATGGGCAGTTCTTC. Protein product: CASSPMPAGGSLRVHGQFF.

This chain uses TRBV6-8 with TRBJ2-7, with D maybe TRBD1 (5 bases). V lost 5 bases and J lost 4, with 12 bases in between. The CDR3 runs to 13 residues. Germline values: CDR1 MNHGY, CDR2 SAAAGT. Here the CDR3 DNA reads TGTGCCAGCAGTGAAGGGGCGCATTACGAGCAGTACTTC. Its protein is CASSEGAHYEQYF.

V gene TRBV19 combines with J gene TRBJ1-2; D is undetermined. With 3 bases removed from V and 4 bases from J, the gap between germline ends came to 9 bases. This CDR3 is built from 13 residues. Germline V lookup: CDR1 LNHDA, CDR2 SQIVND (reference sequence). CDR3 DNA sequence: TGTGCCAGTAGTATCGGACTGGGCTATGGCTACACCTTC. This codes for CASSIGLGYGYTF. The whole variable domain, filled in from reference TRBV19 and TRBJ1-2, reads DGGITQSPKYLFRKEGQNVTLSCEQNLNHDAMYWYRQDPGQGLRLIYYSQIVNDFQKGDIAEGYSVSREKKESFPLTVTSAQKNPTAFYLCASSIGLGYGYTFGSGTRLTVV.

The V call is TRBV6-1, the J call TRBJ2-7; either TRBD1 or TRBD2 may fit D (5 bases each). This CDR3 is 12 amino acids long. With 10 bases removed from V and 6 bases from J, the gap between germline ends came to 16 bases. Germline V lookup: CDR1 MNHNS, CDR2 SASEGT. The CDR3 coding sequence is TGTGCCACCCGGGAAGGGGCGTTCGAGCAGTACTTC. Its translation: CATREGAFEQYF.

The chain has TRBV19 and TRBJ2-1; perhaps D is TRBD1 or TRBD2 (5 bases each). This CDR3 region has 16 residues. The germline V gene has CDR1 LNHDA and CDR2 SQIVND (reference sequence). Between the trimmed V and J ends, which lost 1 base and 2 bases, there was a span of 12 bases. This chain's CDR3 is CASSIARGPPYNEQFF. The CDR3, as DNA: TGTGCCAGTAGTATAGCCCGGGGCCCCCCCTACAATGAGCAGTTCTTC.

The chain recombines TRBV7-6 with TRBJ2-2; D unresolved. Germline V gene sequence: CDR1 SGHVS, CDR2 FNYEAQ. Deletions cut 0 bases from V and 0 bases from J, with 8 bases between. The CDR3 consists of 16 residues. CDR3 loop: CASSLAQQSNTGELFF. The CDR3, as DNA: TGTGCCAGCAGCTTAGCGCAGCAATCGAACACCGGGGAGCTGTTTTTT.

The chain joins TRBV20-1 to TRBJ1-2; no definite D call. The CDR3 totals 12 residues. The V and J ends lost 1 base and 13 bases respectively, with 16 bases between them. Germline V gives CDR1 DFQATT, CDR2 SNEGSKA (reference sequence). Here the CDR3 DNA reads TGCAGTGCTAGAGTGAAGGTGCCAAGCCCCACCTTC. This encodes CSARVKVPSPTF.

The chain combines TRBV2 with TRBJ1-1; no reliable D call. This CDR3 is built from 14 residues. Trimming cost V 0 bases and J 1 base, with 6 bases left between them. Germline loops: CDR1 SNHLY, CDR2 FYNNEI. The chain's CDR3 is CASSEAVKNTEAFF. The CDR3, as DNA: TGTGCCAGCAGTGAAGCGGTGAAGAACACTGAAGCTTTCTTT.

The V and J genes are TRBV6-2 or TRBV6-3 and TRBJ2-7, with 14 nucleotides matching TRBD2. V was pared by 7 bases and J by 3 bases, with 2 bases of the junction left unmatched. This CDR3 has 14 amino acids. Germline assignment: CDR1 MNHEY and CDR2 SVGEGT. The CDR3 bases are TGTGCCAGCATGGGACTAGCGGGAGTCTACGAGCAGTACTTC. Its translation: CASMGLAGVYEQYF.

CDR3: CSAIPSGRRIYEQYF. Here the CDR3 DNA reads TGCAGTGCTATACCTAGCGGGAGAAGAATTTACGAGCAGTACTTC. V and J are TRBV20-1 and TRBJ2-7; TRBD2 matches at 10 bases. Germline lookup yields CDR1 DFQATT and CDR2 SNEGSKA (reference sequence). The junction had 10 bases not matched to a gene; V was cut back by 4 bases and J by 4 bases. The CDR3 spans 15 residues.

The chain recombines TRBV7-2 with TRBJ2-5; TRBD2 is a possible D gene (5 bases). The ends were cut back, 0 bases at V and 5 bases at J, with 13 bases in the middle. The CDR3 consists of 15 residues. The germline gives CDR1 SGHTA, CDR2 FQGNSA. The CDR3 protein is CASSLAPLVWETQYF. CDR3 nucleotides: TGTGCCAGCAGCTTAGCGCCACTAGTTTGGGAGACCCAGTACTTC.

The chain is built from TRBV18 and TRBJ2-5; D is unclear. Germline CDR1 and CDR2: KGHSH and LQKENI. Trimming took 5 bases from V and 4 from J, leaving 8 bases between them. The CDR3 totals 12 residues. The DNA for the CDR3 is TGTGCCAGCTCATCATCCAGAGAGACCCAGTACTTC. Its translation: CASSSSRETQYF.

This clonotype was counted only a few times. The V call is TRBV20-1, the J call TRBJ1-5; TRBD1 agrees at 7 bases. V shed 0 bases and J 5 bases; nucleotides not matched to a gene: 10. Germline CDR1 and CDR2: DFQATT and SNEGSKA (reference sequence). CDR3 length: 16 residues. This CDR3 is CSARDVQGSLDQPQHF. CDR3 nucleotide sequence: TGCAGTGCTAGAGACGTACAGGGGTCTTTGGATCAGCCCCAGCATTTT.

The chain couples TRBV6-5 to TRBJ1-5, with D hard to call. The V end lost 6 bases, the J end lost 7 bases, and 16 bases lay between the germline ends. In germline, CDR1 is MNHEY, CDR2 SVGAGI. The CDR3 extends over 14 amino acids. In DNA form, the CDR3 reads TGTGCCAGCAGCCGTGGTGTGAGTGAACAGCCCCAGCATTTT. It yields the protein CASSRGVSEQPQHF.

This sequence joins TRBV5-1 and TRBJ2-1, with TRBD2 matching 11 bases. This CDR3 has 14 residues. The junction had 5 bases not matched to a gene; V was cut back by 4 bases and J by 8 bases. The germline V gene has CDR1 SGHRS and CDR2 YFSETQ. The CDR3 reads CASSLAGGNYEQFF. The CDR3 DNA reads as TGCGCCAGCAGCCTAGCGGGAGGTAATTATGAGCAGTTCTTC.

The chain employs TRBV27 and TRBJ1-5; possibly TRBD1 for D (6 bases). The V end lost 7 bases, the J end lost 6 bases, and 19 bases lay between the germline ends. This CDR3 is 15 amino acids long. CDR1 MNHEY and CDR2 SMNVEV come from the germline V gene (reference sequence). CDR3 bases: TGTGCCAGCACCCAATGGGGGGCGGAGGGTCAGCCCCAGCATTTT. It specifies CASTQWGAEGQPQHF.

V gene TRBV15 combines with J gene TRBJ2-1; 7 bases line up with TRBD2. The junction had 6 bases not matched to a gene; V was cut back by 1 base and J by 3 bases. This CDR3 region has 16 residues. Germline CDR1 is LNHNV and CDR2 is YYDKDF (reference sequence). CDR3 in amino acids: CATSRVISGDYNEQFF. The CDR3 DNA reads as TGTGCCACCAGCAGAGTAATCAGCGGGGACTACAATGAGCAGTTCTTC.

V and J are TRBV14 and TRBJ1-2, with 8 nucleotides matching TRBD1. V gave up 4 bases and J gave up 4 bases; unmatched junction bases: 5. The CDR3 sequence is 14 residues long. Germline CDR1 and CDR2: SGHDN and FVKESK. The CDR3 region has the DNA TGTGCCAGCAGCCCAGGGGGCGCAGGCTATGGCTACACCTTC. This translates into CASSPGGAGYGYTF.

The chain joins TRBV6-5 to TRBJ1-2; 8 bases are shared with TRBD1. This CDR3 comprises 17 residues. Unmatched junction bases numbered 16, after V lost 6 bases and J lost 4 bases. Per germline, CDR1 MNHEY and CDR2 SVGAGI. CDR3: CASSLATGGPLGYGYTF. The CDR3 DNA is TGTGCCAGCAGCCTCGCCACAGGGGGTCCCCTTGGCTATGGCTACACCTTC.

V is TRBV13 and J is TRBJ2-3, with D possibly being TRBD1 (5 bases). V was cut by 1 base and J by 3 bases, with 5 bases left in between. Germline CDR1 reads PRHDT; CDR2 reads FYEKMQ (reference sequence). This CDR3 is 13 amino acids long. The CDR3 DNA reads TGTGCCAGCAGCTTAGAGGGGACAGATACGCAGTATTTT. This translates into CASSLEGTDTQYF.

The rearrangement uses TRBV5-1 and TRBJ2-7; D not resolved. The CDR3 totals 13 residues. Trimming shortened V by 4 bases and J by 4 bases, and 12 bases separated the two germline ends. Germline V gene data show CDR1 as SGHRS and CDR2 as YFSETQ. CDR3 nucleotide sequence: TGCGCCAGCAGCCGGGTCCTGGGGTACGAGCAGTACTTC. Encoded protein: CASSRVLGYEQYF.

The chain employs TRBV4-2 and TRBJ1-3; D is undetermined. This CDR3 has 16 amino acids. Trimming cost V 1 base and J 4 bases, with 14 bases left between them. The germline CDR1 and CDR2 sequences are LGHNA and YNFKEQ. In DNA form, the CDR3 reads TGTGCCAGCAGCCAAGTTTTAGGCACAGACGGAAACACCATATATTTT. The encoded protein is CASSQVLGTDGNTIYF.

A few counts support this clonotype. This chain uses TRBV3-1 with TRBJ2-1; 8 bases map to TRBD2. The V and J ends lost 5 bases and 5 bases, in that order; junction bases with no gene match: 5. The CDR3 extends over 14 amino acids. From germline, CDR1 is LGHDT and CDR2 YNNKEL (reference sequence). This CDR3 reads CASSYTSGDNEQFF. The CDR3 DNA sequence: TGTGCCAGCAGCTATACTAGCGGTGACAATGAGCAGTTCTTC.

With respect to this clonotype: Sequence at one end of the junction differs from germline and may be a read error. This chain uses TRBV5-3 with TRBJ2-7, with 8 bases that match TRBD2. TRBV5-3 is an ORF for which the function is uncertain. This CDR3 has 14 residues. The CDR3 DNA sequence: TGCGCCAGCCGAGCCAGCGGGGGTGTCTACGAGCAGTACTTC. This codes for CASRASGGVYEQYF.

The J gene is TRBJ1-1, the V gene TRBV12-3 or TRBV12-4; D is unclear. Trimming cost V 5 bases and J 1 base, with 8 bases left between them. The length of the CDR3 is 13 residues. The CDR3 region has the DNA TGTGCCAGCAGTCCCGCAACGAACACTGAAGCTTTCTTT. It encodes CASSPATNTEAFF.

The rearrangement links TRBV28 to TRBJ2-1; tentatively, D is TRBD1 (7 bases). Germline V lookup: CDR1 MDHEN, CDR2 SYDVKM. CDR3 length: 14 residues. The V end was cut by 8 bases, the J end by 5 bases, with 16 bases between. CDR3 in DNA: TGTGCCAGCCATTCGCGGGACAGCAACAATGAGCAGTTCTTC. This codes for CASHSRDSNNEQFF.

This chain joins TRBV28 and TRBJ1-2; 7 bases match TRBD1. CDR3 length equals 15 residues. J lost 6 bases, V lost 3 bases, and 10 bases had no gene match. CDR1 and CDR2 from the germline V gene are MDHEN and SYDVKM. The CDR3 region is CASSLRGQADDGYTF. DNA of the CDR3: TGTGCCAGCAGTTTGAGGGGGCAGGCTGATGATGGCTACACCTTC.

J is TRBJ1-1 and V is TRBV2, with 8 bases aligning to TRBD1. The junction had 11 bases not matched to a gene; V was cut back by 8 bases and J by 6 bases. Germline CDR1 is SNHLY and CDR2 is FYNNEI. This CDR3 is built from 14 residues. The CDR3 is CASGLNRGAAEAFF. DNA of the CDR3: TGTGCCAGCGGTCTAAACAGGGGGGCCGCTGAAGCTTTCTTT.

The chain links TRBV29-1 to TRBJ2-1, with 8 bases identical to TRBD2. From germline, CDR1 is SQVTM and CDR2 ANQGSEA. There are 19 residues in the CDR3. J was trimmed by 4 bases and V by 0 bases; bases with no gene match: 17. DNA for the CDR3: TGCAGCGTTGAAGATCGGGGGGGACGAGGGAGGGCCCGTTACAATGAGCAGTTCTTC. Protein: CSVEDRGGRGRARYNEQFF.

The chain carries TRBV20-1 and TRBJ2-1, with 9 bases aligning to TRBD2. The CDR3 is made up of 16 amino acids. V dropped 0 bases and J dropped 0; count of bases not matched to a gene: 3. CDR1 is DFQATT and CDR2 is SNEGSKA in the germline V gene (reference sequence). The CDR3 nucleotides are TGCAGTGCTAGAGATAGCGGGGGTCGCTCCTACAATGAGCAGTTCTTC. Its translation: CSARDSGGRSYNEQFF.

The chain employs TRBV15 and TRBJ1-2; D may be TRBD1 (5 bases). Trimming removed 0 bases at V and 4 bases at J, with 9 bases between. This CDR3 has 14 residues. Germline CDR1 LNHNV, CDR2 YYDKDF (reference sequence). CDR3 DNA: TGTGCCACCAGCAGAGATAGACAGCCCTATGGCTACACCTTC. Encoded protein: CATSRDRQPYGYTF.

The chain links TRBV12-3 or TRBV12-4 to TRBJ1-5; no definite D call. The CDR3 length is 14 residues. Trimming pared 8 bases from V and 2 bases from J, leaving 13 bases between. The CDR3 protein is CASGLSRGNQPQHF. In nucleotides, the CDR3 is TGTGCCAGCGGCCTAAGTCGCGGCAATCAGCCCCAGCATTTT.